This T cell receptor beta chain was sequenced for a study of T cells in narcolepsy. Background on the study: Enrolled donors included narcolepsy type 1 or type 2 patients and healthy controls.

Study findings and constraints: No autoreactive T cell clone sequences appeared in some memory CD4+ repertoires. Blood of same and different patients, but not healthy controls, reportedly held recurring autoreactive clonotypes. Autoreactive HCRT-specific and TRIB2-specific clonotypes were marked in same-patient CSF-versus-blood CD4+ comparisons.

TCRdb keeps only in-frame clones here, not all; method: immunoSEQ multiplex PCR. This table has 13,000 or so clones, approximately 88% appearing once. The J segment lost 0 bases and the V segment lost 8 bases, leaving 6 bases of the junction unmatched. From germline, CDR1 is SQVTM and CDR2 ANQGSEA. The CDR3 is 14 amino acids. Regarding this clone: Its antigen is unknown.

This receptor was obtained from a human donor with narcolepsy. The chain couples TRBV29-1 to TRBJ2-2; 7 bases match TRBD1. Input material: CD45RA- memory CD4+ T cells from PBMCs. The CDR3 sequence is CSIYRGTNTGELFF. CDR3 coding DNA: TGCAGCATCTACAGGGGAACGAACACCGGGGAGCTGTTTTTT.